The present T cell receptor beta chain was sequenced within a study of blood T cell repertoires in COVID-19. In the source study's methods: It was from reference gene primer amplification that nucleated cell counts were estimated. Libraries were prepared by immunoSEQ multiplex PCR; TCRdb keeps only in-frame clonotypes and omits some of them. V, J and clone size are taken as reported in that table, and D and trimming were inferred from the DNA itself. The sample has 50,000 to 80,000 clones, nearly 90% seen once. Looked up from germline, CDR1 is PRHDT and CDR2 is FYEKMQ (reference sequence). Deletions cut 0 bases from V and 4 bases from J, with 15 bases between. The CDR3 spans 16 residues.

Sequencing was carried out using peripheral blood. The V gene is TRBV13, the J gene TRBJ1-1; no definite D call. The TCR originated in a man aged 55 to 70 with acute or convalescent COVID-19. The CDR3 coding sequence is TGTGCCAGCAGCTTAGGACTCGGGGATATTGCCACTGAAGCTTTCTTT. Translation: CASSLGLGDIATEAFF.